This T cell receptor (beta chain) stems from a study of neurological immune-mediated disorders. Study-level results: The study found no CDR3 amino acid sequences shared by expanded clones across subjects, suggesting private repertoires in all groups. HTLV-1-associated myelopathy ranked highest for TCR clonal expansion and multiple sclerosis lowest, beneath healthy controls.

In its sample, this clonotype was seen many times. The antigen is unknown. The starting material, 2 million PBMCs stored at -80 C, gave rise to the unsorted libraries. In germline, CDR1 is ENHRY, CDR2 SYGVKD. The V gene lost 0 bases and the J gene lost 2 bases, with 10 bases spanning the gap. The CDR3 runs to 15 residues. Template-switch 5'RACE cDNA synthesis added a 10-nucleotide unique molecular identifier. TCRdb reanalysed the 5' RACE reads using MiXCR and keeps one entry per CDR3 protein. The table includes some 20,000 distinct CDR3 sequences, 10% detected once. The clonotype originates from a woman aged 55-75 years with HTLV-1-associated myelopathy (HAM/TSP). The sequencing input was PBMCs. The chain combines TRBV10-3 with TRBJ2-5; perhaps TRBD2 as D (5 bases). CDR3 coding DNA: TGTGCCATCAGTGAGTCGTCACTAGTTCAAGAGACCCAGTACTTC. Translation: CAISESSLVQETQYF.